These T cell receptor beta chains were read from a single sample in a study of shared clonotypes between healthy human individuals. Here immunoSEQ multiplex PCR was the method, and the copy in TCRdb shows in-frame clones only, minus some. The table records approximately 2.5 million clones, roughly 92% of them present only once. The sample comprised naive CD4+ T cells sorted from blood. The receptors shown here come from a man aged 18 to 30 in good health. Both conserved end residues are part of each CDR3. The D gene is left open where the match is weak. Size is stated for part of the rows, as once, few or many counts, or as a class when the clone is expanded.

19 TRBD2 TRBJ2-1 TRBV28 NA CASSLAGLAGGRSYNEQFF TGTGCCAGCAGTTTGGCTGGGCTAGCGGGGGGGCGTTCCTACAATGAGCAGTTCTTC
15 NA TRBJ1-1 TRBV5-1 few CASSLEGNMNTEAFF TGCGCCAGCAGCTTGGAGGGGAACATGAACACTGAAGCTTTCTTT
14 NA TRBJ2-1 TRBV19 NA CASQPSKPGTEQFF TGTGCCAGTCAACCTTCCAAACCGGGGACTGAGCAGTTCTTC
16 TRBD1 TRBJ2-7 TRBV28 NA CASSSLADRSPYEQYF TGTGCCAGCAGTTCCCTGGCGGACAGGAGTCCCTACGAGCAGTACTTC
12 NA TRBJ2-3 TRBV18 NA CASSSSTDTQYF TGTGCCAGCTCATCTTCCACAGATACGCAGTATTTT
12 NA TRBJ1-2 TRBV10-3 once CAISESGEGYTF TGTGCCATCAGTGAGTCTGGGGAGGGCTACACCTTC
17 NA TRBJ2-5 TRBV5-1 NA CASSLGIDWTGQETQYF TGCGCCAGCAGCTTGGGGATCGACTGGACTGGCCAAGAGACCCAGTACTTC
15 NA TRBJ2-5 TRBV13 once CASSLGGGFVKTQYF TGTGCCAGCAGCCTAGGCGGCGGGTTTGTAAAGACCCAGTACTTC
14 TRBD2 TRBJ2-3 TRBV5-4 NA CAMTSGMLTDTQYF TGTGCCATGACTAGCGGGATGTTAACAGATACGCAGTATTTT
14 NA TRBJ2-7 TRBV6-6 NA CASSAPRGRNEQYF TGTGCCAGCAGTGCCCCCAGGGGACGGAACGAGCAGTACTTC
14 NA TRBJ2-3 TRBV27 NA CASSLSRSTDTQYF TGTGCCAGCAGCCTCTCTAGGAGCACAGATACGCAGTATTTT
14 NA TRBJ2-5 TRBV7-2 NA CASSLATTPGTQYF TGTGCCAGCAGCTTAGCGACTACGCCGGGGACCCAGTACTTC
15 NA TRBJ2-1 TRBV5-4 NA CASSLGGSSYNEQFF TGTGCCAGCAGCTTAGGGGGGAGCTCCTACAATGAGCAGTTCTTC
14 NA TRBJ2-6 TRBV5-1 NA CASRTVSGANVLTF TGCGCCAGCAGAACAGTCTCTGGGGCCAACGTCCTGACTTTC
15 NA TRBJ1-2 TRBV11-2 NA CASSLSEFINYGYTF TGTGCCAGCAGCTTGTCTGAGTTTATTAACTATGGCTACACCTTC
12 TRBD1 TRBJ2-5 TRBV10-3 NA CAIKGQQETQYF TGTGCCATCAAGGGACAGCAAGAGACCCAGTACTTC
13 NA TRBJ2-7 TRBV7-2 NA CASSFIGAYEQYF TGTGCCAGCAGCTTCATTGGTGCCTACGAGCAGTACTTC
12 NA TRBJ2-5 TRBV5-4 NA CASSRGQETQYF TGTGCCAGCAGCCGCGGCCAAGAGACCCAGTACTTC
11 NA TRBJ2-7 TRBV14 NA CASSQGHEQYF TGTGCCAGCAGCCAAGGGCACGAGCAGTACTTC
13 TRBD1 TRBJ2-7 TRBV4-2 NA CASSFDRVYEQYF TGTGCCAGCAGCTTCGACAGGGTCTACGAGCAGTACTTC
13 NA TRBJ1-1 TRBV5-1 NA CASSLGGMTEAFF TGCGCCAGCAGCTTAGGGGGTATGACTGAAGCTTTCTTT
15 NA TRBJ1-4 TRBV6-6 NA CASSYSGSPNEKLFF TGTGCCAGCAGTTACTCGGGTAGCCCTAATGAAAAACTGTTTTTT
14 TRBD1 TRBJ2-3 TRBV6-1 NA CASTGQSSTDTQYF TGTGCCAGCACGGGACAGTCTAGCACAGATACGCAGTATTTT
14 NA TRBJ2-7 TRBV6-5 NA CASSYSRQSYEQYF TGTGCCAGCAGTTACTCCAGACAGTCCTACGAGCAGTACTTC
20 NA TRBJ1-1 TRBV5-1 NA CASSLGLPTVTRKGSAEAFF TGCGCCAGCAGCTTGGGCCTCCCGACGGTGACTAGGAAGGGCTCGGCTGAAGCTTTCTTT
15 TRBD1 TRBJ2-7 TRBV12-5 NA CASGPPGQPQYEQYF TGTGCTAGTGGTCCACCGGGACAGCCCCAGTACGAGCAGTACTTC
14 TRBD1 TRBJ2-7 TRBV28 NA CASSFPGQGYEQYF TGTGCCAGCAGTTTTCCGGGACAGGGCTACGAGCAGTACTTC